These T cell receptor beta chains were read from a single sample in a study of cytomegalovirus exposure and HLA in healthy donors. Profiled with immunoSEQ multiplex PCR; TCRdb holds only in-frame clones, not every one. This sample has 90,000 to 150,000 clones, with roughly 90% found just once. Sequenced input: PBMCs. The receptors derive from a woman in her late teens or twenties in good health and CMV-seropositive. Both conserved end residues are part of each CDR3. Each record gives: D gene, V gene, J gene, CDR3 protein, CDR3 DNA. The D gene is left open where the match is weak.

>-|TRBV2|TRBJ1-3
CASRPTGGPGNTIYF
TGTGCCAGCAGACCGACGGGGGGTCCTGGAAACACCATATATTTT
>-|TRBV13|TRBJ1-3
CASSPLGGGVGSGNTIYF
TGTGCCAGCAGCCCCCTAGGGGGGGGAGTCGGCTCTGGAAACACCATATATTTT
>-|TRBV9|TRBJ1-1
CASSVGGTPNEAFF
TGTGCCAGCAGCGTAGGTGGGACTCCTAATGAAGCTTTCTTT
>-|TRBV7-9|TRBJ2-1
CASTPGWLGVTEQFF
TGTGCCAGCACCCCCGGGTGGCTAGGGGTTACTGAGCAGTTCTTC
>TRBD2|TRBV4-2|TRBJ2-7
CASSQEISGRASPDYEQYF
TGTGCCAGCAGCCAAGAAATCTCGGGGAGGGCTTCCCCCGACTACGAGCAGTACTTC
>-|TRBV27|TRBJ2-6
CASSSDGILAFGANVLTF
TGTGCCAGCAGTTCGGACGGGATTTTGGCTTTCGGGGCCAACGTCCTGACTTTC
>-|TRBV19|TRBJ2-2
CASTLGSTGELFF
TGTGCCAGTACGTTGGGGAGCACCGGGGAGCTGTTTTTT
>TRBD1|TRBV5-1|TRBJ1-2
CASSLGAGGDYGYTF
TGCGCCAGCAGCTTGGGGGCAGGGGGCGATTATGGCTACACCTTC
>TRBD1|TRBV5-1|TRBJ1-2
CASSQRPGQGARGYTF
TGCGCCAGCAGCCAACGACCGGGACAGGGGGCGAGAGGCTACACCTTC
>-|TRBV5-6|TRBJ2-7
CASSLGPPRGAYYEQYF
TGTGCCAGCAGCTTGGGGCCGCCACGGGGAGCTTACTACGAGCAGTACTTC
>-|TRBV19|TRBJ2-2
CASSILRGITGELFF
TGTGCCAGTAGTATTTTGCGGGGCATCACCGGGGAGCTGTTTTTT
>-|TRBV5-6|TRBJ2-2
CASSLRGNTGELFF
TGTGCCAGCAGCTTGAGGGGGAACACCGGGGAGCTGTTTTTT